The present T cell receptor (beta chain) was sequenced within a study of blood T cell repertoires in COVID-19. V was cut by 0 bases and J by 0 bases, with 9 bases left in between. Germline V gene sequence: CDR1 LGHDT, CDR2 YNNKEL (reference sequence). CDR3 length: 16 residues. The assay was immunoSEQ multiplex PCR, and TCRdb's table has in-frame clones only and misses some. The sample lists under 45,000 clones, around 82% occurring once. Source material: peripheral blood. This chain connects TRBV3-1 (or the pseudogene TRBV3-2) to TRBJ1-3; D unclear. This receptor was obtained from a man at least 80 years old with acute or convalescent COVID-19. CDR3 protein: CASSQDRGSSGNTIYF. Here the CDR3 DNA reads TGTGCCAGCAGCCAAGATCGGGGTAGCTCTGGAAACACCATATATTTT.